Below are 26 T cell receptor beta chains sequenced from a single sample in a study of CD8 T cell repertoires and HIV-1 epitope variants (dated by TCRdb to 2020 to 2022). Library preparation employed the immunoSEQ multiplex PCR assay. Imported from immuneACCESS, the table was reduced by TCRdb to in-frame sequences with V and J called. These copies leave out some clones; in studies compared against another copy, an unresolved V gene accounts for under half, and the cause of the remainder is not known. Across this sample there are about 5,500 clones, with approximately 61% seen only once. The top ten clones comprise around two fifths of the sample. Their antigens are not known. Sequenced: cultured CD8+ T cells derived from PBMCs. These receptor sequences come from a male donor with HIV.

This chain joins TRBV28 and TRBJ2-3, with D perhaps given as TRBD1 or TRBD2 (5 bases each). The V and J ends lost 2 bases and 8 bases respectively, with 5 bases between them. The CDR3 covers 11 residues. The V gene's germline CDR1 is MDHEN and CDR2 SYDVKM. Here the CDR3 DNA reads TGTGCCAGCAGTTTAGGGGGTACGCAGTATTTT. Its translation: CASSLGGTQYF.

In its sample, this clone was seen a few times. The chain joins TRBV28 to TRBJ2-3; TRBD1 is a possible D gene (7 bases). This CDR3 has 17 amino acids. Trimming removed 3 bases at V and 2 bases at J, with 18 bases between. Germline V CDR1 and CDR2: MDHEN, SYDVKM. CDR3 region: CASSLEGTDSFTDTQYF. The CDR3 region has the DNA TGTGCCAGCAGTTTGGAGGGGACAGACTCATTCACAGATACGCAGTATTTT.

This clone came up a few times. The chain links TRBV19 to TRBJ2-2, with D tentatively TRBD1 or TRBD2 (5 bases each). CDR3 size: 14 residues. V lost 3 bases to trimming and J lost 3 bases, with 8 bases between them. The germline V gene encodes CDR1 LNHDA and CDR2 SQIVND (reference sequence). CDR3 protein: CASSIGTYTGELFF. In DNA, the CDR3 is TGTGCCAGTAGTATTGGGACCTACACCGGGGAGCTGTTTTTT.

The chain has TRBV28 and TRBJ2-4; no reliable D call. CDR1 is MDHEN and CDR2 is SYDVKM in the germline V gene. Trimming took off 10 bases at V and 0 bases at J, with 16 bases between the two ends. The CDR3 runs to 15 residues. This CDR3 is CANPRGVLAKNIQYF. CDR3 DNA: TGTGCCAACCCCCGCGGAGTCTTAGCCAAAAACATTCAGTACTTC.

This rearrangement joins TRBV10-2 to TRBJ2-2; perhaps TRBD2 as D (6 bases). V shed 3 bases and J shed 1 base, with 12 bases lying between them. Looked up from germline, CDR1 is WSHSY and CDR2 is SAAADI. This CDR3 spans 16 amino acids. DNA of the CDR3: TGCGCCAGCAGTGAAAAGGGACTCAAGAACACCGGGGAGCTGTTTTTT. This sequence encodes CASSEKGLKNTGELFF.

This chain uses TRBV19 with TRBJ1-1; 8 bases match TRBD1. This CDR3 is 15 amino acids long. V dropped 4 bases and J dropped 5; count of bases not matched to a gene: 9. Germline assignment: CDR1 LNHDA and CDR2 SQIVND (reference sequence). CDR3 region: CASSTRTGKRTEAFF. CDR3 in DNA: TGTGCCAGTAGTACTCGGACAGGGAAAAGAACTGAAGCTTTCTTT.

The gene calls are TRBV29-1 and TRBJ2-2, with TRBD2 matching 8 bases. The CDR3 is 19 amino acids. From germline, CDR1 is SQVTM and CDR2 ANQGSEA. The ends lost 0 bases at V and 0 bases at J; junction bases unmatched: 12. CDR3 protein: CSVEDPVSSGRANTGELFF. CDR3 nucleotides: TGCAGCGTTGAAGATCCCGTTTCGAGCGGGAGAGCGAACACCGGGGAGCTGTTTTTT.

This chain's CDR3 is CASSFTGQGSTEQYF. Written as DNA, the CDR3 is TGCGCCAGCAGCTTTACGGGACAGGGTTCTACCGAGCAGTACTTC. The genes are TRBV5-1 and TRBJ2-7, with TRBD1 identical over 9 bases. Germline-derived CDR1 and CDR2 are SGHRS and YFSETQ. The CDR3 runs 15 residues. J lost 6 bases, V lost 2 bases, and 9 bases had no gene match. Based on the CDR3 plus reference TRBV5-1 and TRBJ2-7, the full variable domain is KAGVTQTPRYLIKTRGQQVTLSCSPISGHRSVSWYQQTPGQGLQFLFEYFSETQRNKGNFPGRFSGRQFSNSRSEMNVSTLELGDSALYLCASSFTGQGSTEQYFGPGTRLTVT.

V is TRBV29-1 and J is TRBJ1-2, with 7 bases identical to TRBD1. The CDR3 contains 14 residues. With 1 base clipped from V and 4 bases from J, the junction kept 6 bases outside the gene matches. The V gene's germline CDR1 is SQVTM and CDR2 ANQGSEA. This CDR3 is CSVEGRGVFYGYTF. CDR3 DNA sequence: TGCAGCGTTGAAGGCAGGGGGGTTTTCTATGGCTACACCTTC.

The chain employs TRBV6-5 and TRBJ1-4; TRBD1 aligns across 7 bases. This CDR3 has 16 residues. Germline V gene sequence: CDR1 MNHEY, CDR2 SVGAGI. V gave up 4 bases and J gave up 8 bases; unmatched junction bases: 13. The CDR3 DNA is TGTGCCAGCAGTTTAAGGACAGGCGACACTGGAGAAAAACTGTTTTTT. Residues: CASSLRTGDTGEKLFF.

The chain combines TRBV6-5 with TRBJ2-2, with 9 nucleotides matching TRBD1. J lost 7 bases, V lost 1 base, and 7 bases had no gene match. Germline CDR1 reads MNHEY; CDR2 reads SVGAGI. The CDR3 runs to 16 residues. CDR3 protein: CASSYFITGGSGELFF. DNA for the CDR3: TGTGCCAGCAGTTACTTTATTACAGGGGGCAGCGGGGAGCTGTTTTTT.

This chain joins TRBV10-3 and TRBJ2-7, with a weak D call TRBD1 (5 bases). The CDR3 covers 14 residues. Trimming took off 3 bases at V and 3 bases at J, with 12 bases between the two ends. Germline loops: CDR1 ENHRY, CDR2 SYGVKD. As DNA, the CDR3 is TGTGCCATCAGTGATCCGGCAGGGATCTACGAGCAGTACTTC. Residues: CAISDPAGIYEQYF.

The chain employs TRBV7-8 and TRBJ1-5; the D gene is possibly TRBD1 (5 bases). V was pared by 1 base and J by 5 bases, with 12 bases between. The CDR3 is 15 amino acids. The germline gives CDR1 SGHVS, CDR2 FQNEAQ. The CDR3 DNA is TGTGCCAGCAGCTTAGGGGGGAACGGGTATCAGCCCCAGCATTTT. Its protein product is CASSLGGNGYQPQHF.

The chain carries TRBV7-9 and TRBJ2-6, with 7 positions matching TRBD1. Germline CDR1 SEHNR, CDR2 FQNEAQ (reference sequence). Unmatched junction bases numbered 5, after V lost 4 bases and J lost 14 bases. The CDR3 consists of 12 residues. The CDR3 coding sequence is TGTGCCAGCAGCTACACAGGGGTCCTCCTGACTTTC. Residues: CASSYTGVLLTF.

The chain couples TRBV9 to TRBJ2-7; no reliable D call. Per the germline V gene, CDR1 is SGDLS and CDR2 is YYNGEE. This CDR3 comprises 14 residues. Trimming shortened V by 3 bases and J by 0 bases, and 10 bases separated the two germline ends. The chain's CDR3 is CASSEFERSYEQYF. The CDR3 DNA sequence: TGTGCCAGCAGCGAATTCGAGCGCTCCTACGAGCAGTACTTC.

The chain carries TRBV19 and TRBJ2-7; no clear D. CDR1 is LNHDA and CDR2 is SQIVND in the germline V gene (reference sequence). The V gene lost 2 bases and the J gene lost 0 bases, with 5 bases spanning the gap. The CDR3 runs to 13 residues. CDR3 nucleotides: TGTGCCAGTAGTATAAGCATCTCCTACGAGCAGTACTTC. Encoded protein: CASSISISYEQYF.

This sequence joins TRBV7-2 and TRBJ2-1; D is undetermined. V dropped 8 bases and J dropped 0 bases, with 8 bases sitting between them. Germline CDR1 is SGHTA and CDR2 is FQGNSA. The CDR3 covers 13 residues. Here the CDR3 DNA reads TGTGCCAGCGCGGATTTCTCCTACAATGAGCAGTTCTTC. Translating it yields CASADFSYNEQFF.

The V and J genes are TRBV28 and TRBJ1-1, with D unresolved. Germline V lookup: CDR1 MDHEN, CDR2 SYDVKM. CDR3 length: 14 residues. V was trimmed by 6 bases and J by 1 base, leaving 12 bases between them. The CDR3 reads CASRPPLQNTEAFF. CDR3 bases: TGTGCCAGCAGGCCCCCCCTCCAGAACACTGAAGCTTTCTTT.

This clone was counted between two and nine times. The chain links TRBV9 to TRBJ2-5; TRBD2 is a possible D gene (7 bases). V lost 3 bases and J 2 bases, leaving 17 bases between the germline ends. The CDR3 has 16 residues. Germline CDR1 SGDLS, CDR2 YYNGEE. The CDR3 region is CASSGRGGERQETQYF. CDR3 nucleotide sequence: TGTGCCAGCAGCGGACGAGGGGGGGAGAGACAAGAGACCCAGTACTTC.

This chain links TRBV7-6 with TRBJ1-3; 10 bases agree with TRBD1. Germline trimming cut 4 bases from V and 6 bases from J; bases unmatched to any gene: 3. Germline V gene sequence: CDR1 SGHVS, CDR2 FNYEAQ. The CDR3 spans 14 residues. The CDR3, as DNA: TGTGCCAGCAGCTACGACAGGGGGCAAAACACCATATATTTT. Protein: CASSYDRGQNTIYF.

This chain links TRBV9 with TRBJ2-2; D unclear. Germline CDR1 is SGDLS and CDR2 is YYNGEE. The ends were cut back, 7 bases at V and 3 bases at J, with 7 bases in the middle. The CDR3 totals 12 residues. The CDR3 DNA sequence: TGTGCCAGCGGCCAAGACACCGGGGAGCTGTTTTTT. It codes for CASGQDTGELFF.

V gene TRBV10-2 combines with J gene TRBJ2-7; tentative D call: TRBD2 (6 bases). Per germline, CDR1 WSHSY and CDR2 SAAADI. CDR3 length: 16 amino acids. The V and J ends lost 6 bases and 2 bases respectively, with 20 bases between them. CDR3 in DNA: TGCGCCAGCAGGGGGGGATGGGGCAAGGGTACCTACGAGCAGTACTTC. Its protein product is CASRGGWGKGTYEQYF.

The chain employs TRBV28 and TRBJ2-1, with TRBD1 identical over 10 bases. The CDR3 is 14 amino acids. V lost 3 bases and J lost 8; bases outside the gene matches: 4. Per the germline V gene, CDR1 is MDHEN and CDR2 is SYDVKM. Written as DNA, the CDR3 is TGTGCCAGCAGTTTGGGACAGGGGTTGGATGAGCAGTTCTTC. Translated: CASSLGQGLDEQFF.

This sequence joins TRBV6-5 and TRBJ2-7; TRBD1 agrees at 9 bases. Trimming at V came to 5 bases and at J to 5 bases, leaving 7 bases not matched to a gene. Germline assignment: CDR1 MNHEY and CDR2 SVGAGI. The CDR3 runs 14 residues. The CDR3 sequence is CASSAGTGYNEQYF. Here the CDR3 DNA reads TGTGCCAGCAGTGCCGGGACAGGGTACAACGAGCAGTACTTC.

This chain joins TRBV27 and TRBJ2-1; 8 positions match TRBD2. Germline trimming cut 7 bases from V and 9 bases from J; bases unmatched to any gene: 11. The germline V gene encodes CDR1 MNHEY and CDR2 SMNVEV (reference sequence). CDR3 length: 14 residues. In DNA form, the CDR3 reads TGTGCCAGCATTCGACCGGGACTAGGCCGTGAGCAGTTCTTC. Protein product: CASIRPGLGREQFF.

This chain links TRBV10-1 with TRBJ2-3; 9 positions match TRBD2. This CDR3 spans 16 amino acids. Germline V gene data show CDR1 as WNHNN and CDR2 as SYGVQD (reference sequence). The trim removed 7 bases at V and 3 bases at J, leaving 11 bases unmatched. DNA of the CDR3: TGCGCCAGCAAGGTAGTTAGCGGGAGTCCGACAGATACGCAGTATTTT. This translates into CASKVVSGSPTDTQYF.